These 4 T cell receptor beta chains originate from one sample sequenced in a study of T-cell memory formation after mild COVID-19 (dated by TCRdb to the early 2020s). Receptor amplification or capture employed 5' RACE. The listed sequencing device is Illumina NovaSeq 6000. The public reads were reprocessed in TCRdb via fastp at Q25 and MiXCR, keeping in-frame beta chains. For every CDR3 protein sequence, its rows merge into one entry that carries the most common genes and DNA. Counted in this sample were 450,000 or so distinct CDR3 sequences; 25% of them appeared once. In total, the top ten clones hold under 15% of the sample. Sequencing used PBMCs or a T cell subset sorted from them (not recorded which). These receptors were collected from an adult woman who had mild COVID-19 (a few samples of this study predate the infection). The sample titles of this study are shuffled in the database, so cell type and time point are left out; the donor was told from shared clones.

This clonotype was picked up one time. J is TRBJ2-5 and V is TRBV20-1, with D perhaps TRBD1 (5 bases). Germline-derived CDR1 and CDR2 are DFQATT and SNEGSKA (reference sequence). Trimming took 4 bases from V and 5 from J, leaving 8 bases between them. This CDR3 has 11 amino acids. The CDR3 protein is CSATRVETQYF. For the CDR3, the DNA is TGCAGTGCTACCAGGGTGGAGACCCAGTACTTC.

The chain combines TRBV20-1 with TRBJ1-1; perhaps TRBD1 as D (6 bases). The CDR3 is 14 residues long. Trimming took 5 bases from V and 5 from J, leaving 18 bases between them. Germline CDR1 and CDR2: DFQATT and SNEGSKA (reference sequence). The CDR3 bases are TGCAGTGCTGTCTTAGGGGGGGCCAAGACTGAAGCTTTCTTT. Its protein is CSAVLGGAKTEAFF.

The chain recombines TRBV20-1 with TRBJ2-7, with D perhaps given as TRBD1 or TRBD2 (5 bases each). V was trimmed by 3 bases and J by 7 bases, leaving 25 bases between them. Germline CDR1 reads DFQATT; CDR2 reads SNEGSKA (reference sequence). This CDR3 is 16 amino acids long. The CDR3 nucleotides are TGCAGTGCTAGGAAAATCAGGGACGGTCTACTAAAGGAGCAGTACTTC. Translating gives CSARKIRDGLLKEQYF.

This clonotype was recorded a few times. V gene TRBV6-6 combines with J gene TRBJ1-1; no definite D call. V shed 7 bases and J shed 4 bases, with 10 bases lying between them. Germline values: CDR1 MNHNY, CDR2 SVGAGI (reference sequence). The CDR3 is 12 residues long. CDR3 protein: CASMDMSTEAFF. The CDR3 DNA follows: TGTGCCAGCATGGATATGAGCACTGAAGCTTTCTTT.